This is a list of T cell receptor beta chains from one sample in a study of identical twins. TCRdb fed the 5' RACE reads into MiXCR, producing one record per CDR3 protein. This repertoire shows some 1,600,000 distinct CDR3 sequences, roughly 35% found once; its top ten account for about 0.27%. What was sequenced was cord blood. The receptors were sampled from a newborn girl in good health. Each CDR3 is given without its conserved first and last residue. Fields, in order: D gene, V gene, clone size, CDR3 protein. The D gene is left open where the match is weak. Clone size is shown for a subset of rows, as once, few, many or a class of expanded clone.

>TRBD1|TRBV11-2|NA
ASSPGTGAYNSPLH
>TRBD1|TRBV12-3/TRBV12-4|once
TSSRTGGITDTQY
>NA|TRBV20-1|few
SARDLWVNTQY
>NA|TRBV3-1|few
ASSQDLVGYNEQF
>NA|TRBV20-1|NA
SVPRLMNTEAF
>TRBD2|TRBV20-1|few
SARGLAWGSSYNEQF
>NA|TRBV11-3|few
ASSFGLAAANTGELF
>TRBD2|TRBV27|NA
ASSSLSLAGGITDTQY
>NA|TRBV28|NA
ASSRSSRGWQY
>NA|TRBV12-3/TRBV12-4|NA
ASSPGIRSPLMNTEAF
>NA|TRBV5-1|few
ASSLVSGYYEQY
>TRBD1|TRBV7-2|few
ASSLGPGQGSYEQY
>TRBD1|TRBV20-1|few
SAKTTGVYNSPLH
>TRBD1|TRBV29-1|many
SVKQGSTDTQY
>TRBD1|TRBV20-1|NA
SADPDRVVNEKLF
>NA|TRBV25-1|few
ASSDPVGEQY
>NA|TRBV20-1|few
SARDRYSTDTQY
>NA|TRBV3-1|NA
ASSQGEPSVVQY
>NA|TRBV4-1|few
ASSQAGLLHTDTQY
>NA|TRBV7-2|NA
ASSLASTGRQYNEQF
>TRBD1|TRBV20-1|few
SAKRTGPNYGYT
>NA|TRBV20-1|NA
SARERGTSYNEQF
>NA|TRBV11-2|NA
TSSLNRAVADTQY
>TRBD2|TRBV28|NA
ASRPSGSGMADTQY
>TRBD2|TRBV5-1|NA
ASSFGRGGSYEQY
>NA|TRBV29-1|many
SALRRGETQY
>NA|TRBV28|NA
ASIDSDTYEQF